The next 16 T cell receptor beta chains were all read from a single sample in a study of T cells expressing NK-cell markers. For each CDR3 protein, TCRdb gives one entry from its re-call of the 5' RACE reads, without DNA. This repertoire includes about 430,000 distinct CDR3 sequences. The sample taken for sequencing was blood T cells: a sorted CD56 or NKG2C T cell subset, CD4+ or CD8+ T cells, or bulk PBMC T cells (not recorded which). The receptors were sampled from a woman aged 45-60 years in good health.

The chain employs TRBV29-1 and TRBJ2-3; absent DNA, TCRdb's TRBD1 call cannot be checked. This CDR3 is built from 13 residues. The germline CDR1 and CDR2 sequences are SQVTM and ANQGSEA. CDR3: CSVSWTTADTQYF.

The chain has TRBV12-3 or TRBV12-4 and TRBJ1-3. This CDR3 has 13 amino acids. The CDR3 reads CASSSGVGDTIYF.

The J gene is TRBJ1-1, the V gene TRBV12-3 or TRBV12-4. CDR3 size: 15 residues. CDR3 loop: CASSLKGGGRTEAFF.

The CDR3 is CASSLGAGRYTF. The V call is TRBV7-9, the J call TRBJ1-2; there is no DNA to check the TCRdb D call of TRBD1. The CDR3 is made up of 12 amino acids. Germline CDR1 reads SEHNR; CDR2 reads FQNEAQ (reference sequence).

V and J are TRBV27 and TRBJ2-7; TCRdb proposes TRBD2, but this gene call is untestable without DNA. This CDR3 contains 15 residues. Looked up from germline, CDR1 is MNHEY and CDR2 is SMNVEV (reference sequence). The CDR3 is CASSFVGGPSLEQYF.

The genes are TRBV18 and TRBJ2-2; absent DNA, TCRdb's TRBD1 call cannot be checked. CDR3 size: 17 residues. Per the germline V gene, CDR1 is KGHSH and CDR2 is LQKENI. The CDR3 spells CASSSWTGGAGTGELFF.

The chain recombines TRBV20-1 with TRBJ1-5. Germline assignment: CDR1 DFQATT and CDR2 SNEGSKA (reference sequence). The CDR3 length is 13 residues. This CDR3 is CSARGPANQPQHF.

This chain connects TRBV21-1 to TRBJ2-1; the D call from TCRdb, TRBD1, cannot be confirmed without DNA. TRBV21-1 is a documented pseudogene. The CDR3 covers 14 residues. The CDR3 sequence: CASKLGQPPNEQFF.

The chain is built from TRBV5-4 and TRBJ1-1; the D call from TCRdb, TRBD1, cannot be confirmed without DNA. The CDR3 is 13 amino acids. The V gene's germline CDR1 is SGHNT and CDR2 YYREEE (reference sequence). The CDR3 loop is CASSFQGGPEAFF.

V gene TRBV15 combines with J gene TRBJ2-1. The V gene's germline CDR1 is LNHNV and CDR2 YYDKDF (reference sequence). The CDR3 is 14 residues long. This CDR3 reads CATSRDLGSNEQFF.

This CDR3 reads CASSFTGGPEETQYF. The chain has TRBV5-5 and TRBJ2-5; TCRdb indicates TRBD1, and absent DNA this call remains unverified. The CDR3 has 15 residues. The V gene's germline CDR1 is SGHKS and CDR2 YYEKEE (reference sequence).

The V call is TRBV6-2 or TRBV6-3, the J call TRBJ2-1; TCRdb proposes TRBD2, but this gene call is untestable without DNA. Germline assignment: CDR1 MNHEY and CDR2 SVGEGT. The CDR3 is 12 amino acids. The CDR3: CASTLAGWEQFF.

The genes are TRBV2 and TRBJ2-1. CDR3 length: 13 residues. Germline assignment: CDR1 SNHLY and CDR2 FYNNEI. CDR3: CASSAQTYNEQFF.

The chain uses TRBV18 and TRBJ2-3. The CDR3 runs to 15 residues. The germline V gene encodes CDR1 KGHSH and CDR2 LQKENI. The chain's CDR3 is CASSPRQISTDTQYF.

CDR3 residues: CSAKGVSSGRVGEQFF. This rearrangement joins TRBV20-1 to TRBJ2-1; TCRdb lists TRBD2, though no DNA is available to test this call. CDR3 length: 16 amino acids. Germline assignment: CDR1 DFQATT and CDR2 SNEGSKA (reference sequence).

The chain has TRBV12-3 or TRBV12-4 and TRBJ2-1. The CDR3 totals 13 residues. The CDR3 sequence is CASSFKRTSEQFF.